Listed below are T cell receptor beta chains from one sample, sequenced in a study of blood T cell repertoires in COVID-19. Repertoires were generated with immunoSEQ multiplex PCR, while TCRdb's copy carries only in-frame clones and drops some. The table shows under 350,000 clones, with 86% occurring only once. Sequencing input: PBMCs or T cells enriched from blood (not recorded which). These receptors were collected from a woman aged 40 to 55 with acute COVID-19. CDR3s include the opening cysteine and the closing phenylalanine or tryptophan. The order of the fields is clone size, V gene, D gene, J gene, CDR3 protein, CDR3 DNA. D genes are given only for firm matches. Clone size is stated in some rows and not others, as once, few, many or a class when expanded.

NA	TRBV7-3	NA	TRBJ2-2	CASSYRDTGELFF	TGTGCCAGCAGCTACAGGGACACCGGGGAGCTGTTTTTT
NA	TRBV5-6	TRBD1	TRBJ1-4	CASSRTGTGNEKLFF	TGTGCCAGCAGCAGAACCGGGACAGGGAACGAAAAACTGTTTTTT
NA	TRBV6-2/TRBV6-3	NA	TRBJ2-7	CASSYPFYEQYF	TGTGCCAGCAGTTACCCTTTCTACGAGCAGTACTTC
NA	TRBV6-5	TRBD1	TRBJ1-2	CASSYGTGGYGYTF	TGTGCCAGCAGTTACGGAACAGGGGGATATGGCTACACCTTC
once	TRBV7-2	TRBD2	TRBJ2-1	CASSSTSGPYNEQFF	TGTGCCAGCAGCTCCACTAGCGGACCCTACAATGAGCAGTTCTTC
NA	TRBV10-3	TRBD1	TRBJ2-1	CAISKPGTALNEQFF	TGTGCCATCAGTAAACCCGGGACAGCACTCAATGAGCAGTTCTTC
once	TRBV12-5	TRBD1	TRBJ2-7	CASGLGQGYEQYF	TGTGCTAGTGGTTTGGGACAGGGCTACGAGCAGTACTTC
NA	TRBV28	NA	TRBJ1-1	CASSLPLTRTEAFF	TGTGCCAGCAGTTTACCCCTAACTCGTACTGAAGCTTTCTTT
NA	TRBV14	NA	TRBJ2-2	CASSLRKGFGELFF	TGTGCCAGCAGCCTACGGAAGGGGTTTGGGGAGCTGTTTTTT
few	TRBV6-1	NA	TRBJ1-1	CASSGRRGTLNTEAFF	TGTGCCAGCAGTGGCCGTAGGGGGACCCTGAACACTGAAGCTTTCTTT
NA	TRBV24-1	TRBD2	TRBJ2-1	CATSGSGSTEAGSYNEQFF	TGTGCCACCAGTGGGAGCGGGAGTACGGAGGCAGGCTCCTACAATGAGCAGTTCTTC
few	TRBV19	TRBD1	TRBJ1-2	CASSRDRASNHTF	TGTGCCAGTAGTCGGGACAGGGCTTCGAATCACACCTTC
NA	TRBV5-1	TRBD1	TRBJ1-1	CASSLTGGSGNTEAFF	TGCGCCAGCAGCTTGACAGGGGGCTCGGGAAACACTGAAGCTTTCTTT
NA	TRBV7-8	NA	TRBJ1-5	CASSLVSGANQPQHF	TGTGCCAGCAGCTTAGTATCAGGGGCCAATCAGCCCCAGCATTTT
NA	TRBV5-4	TRBD2	TRBJ2-6	CASSLVAGGGGANVLTF	TGTGCCAGCAGCTTGGTTGCGGGAGGAGGTGGGGCCAACGTCCTGACTTTC
NA	TRBV27	TRBD1	TRBJ1-2	CASSQDRGYGYTF	TGTGCCAGCAGTCAGGACAGGGGGTATGGCTACACCTTC
NA	TRBV5-1	TRBD1	TRBJ2-5	CASSFQGDETQYF	TGCGCCAGCAGCTTTCAGGGGGATGAGACCCAGTACTTC